A selection of T cell receptor beta chains follows, all from one sample in a study of CD8+CD57+ T cells in acquired aplastic anemia. TCRdb re-analysed the reads in MiXCR, keeping a single row per CDR3 protein. The data show 400,000 to 450,000 distinct CDR3 sequences, 55% to 75% seen once. The source material was sorted CD4+, CD8+, or CD8+CD57+ T cells (not recorded which) from PBMCs. The source of these receptors is a human donor in good health, serving as a control. Each CDR3 is given with its conserved first and last residue. Each record gives: D gene, J gene, CDR3 length, clone size, V gene, CDR3 protein, CDR3 DNA. D genes are given only for firm matches. Where a row states a size, it is once, few, many or the class of an expanded clone; other rows omit it.

-,TRBJ2-1,14,-,TRBV10-1,CASIVEVGNTEQFF,TGCGCCAGCATTGTCGAAGTTGGGAACACTGAGCAGTTCTTC
-,TRBJ1-4,12,-,TRBV19,CATSATNEKLFF,TGTGCCACGTCTGCAACTAATGAAAAACTGTTTTTT
-,TRBJ1-3,14,many,TRBV20-1,CSAAVGGPGNTIYF,TGCAGTGCTGCGGTGGGAGGTCCTGGAAACACCATATATTTT
-,TRBJ1-2,14,-,TRBV9,CASSQNESNYGYTF,TGTGCCAGCAGCCAGAACGAATCCAACTATGGCTACACCTTC
-,TRBJ2-3,14,once,TRBV2,CASSAEAVADTQYF,TGTGCCAGCAGTGCCGAAGCGGTTGCAGATACGCAGTATTTT
-,TRBJ2-3,16,-,TRBV2,CASNRDGYTFGSGTRF,-
-,TRBJ2-5,16,-,TRBV7-8,CASSLGQSTDTQYQYF,TGTGCCAGCAGCCTCGGACAGTCAACAGATACGCAGTATCAGTACTTC
TRBD1,TRBJ2-5,15,many,TRBV3-1,CASSQADRAGVAQYF,TGTGCCAGCAGCCAAGCGGACAGGGCTGGGGTGGCCCAGTACTTC
-,TRBJ1-2,15,many,TRBV6-2/TRBV6-3,CASSYYEGRRSGYTF,TGTGCCAGCAGTTACTACGAGGGCAGGCGCAGTGGCTACACCTTC
TRBD2,TRBJ2-7,14,-,TRBV29-1,CSAFPSGGTYELYF,TGCAGTGCTTTTCCTAGCGGGGGCACCTACGAGCTGTACTTC
-,TRBJ2-6,16,-,TRBV12-3/TRBV12-4,CAINPDILAGANVLTF,TGTGCCATCAACCCCGACATTTTAGCCGGGGCCAACGTCCTGACTTTC
TRBD2,TRBJ2-5,15,-,TRBV20-1,CSASRGGGQLETQYF,TGCAGTGCTAGCCGGGGGGGAGGGCAGCTAGAGACCCAGTACTTC
TRBD2,TRBJ2-7,15,few,TRBV29-1,CSVEDRAGGVYEQYF,TGCAGCGTTGAAGATCGAGCGGGAGGCGTGTACGAGCAGTACTTC
TRBD1,TRBJ1-5,18,few,TRBV30,CAWSGGTGDSLGNQPQHF,TGTGCCTGGAGTGGAGGGACAGGGGACTCCTTGGGCAATCAGCCCCAGCATTTT
-,TRBJ2-2,14,-,TRBV7-9,CATSPVKDTGELFF,TGTGCCACCAGCCCAGTCAAGGACACCGGGGAGCTGTTTTTT
-,TRBJ1-2,15,-,TRBV12-3/TRBV12-4,CAISDGIWANYGYTF,TGTGCCATCAGTGATGGTATCTGGGCCAACTATGGCTACACCTTC
-,TRBJ2-7,13,once,TRBV12-3/TRBV12-4,CASSPQDGYEQYF,TGTGCCAGCAGTCCACAGGACGGATACGAGCAGTACTTC
TRBD1,TRBJ2-5,16,many,TRBV10-3,CAISDPRGQAQETQYF,TGTGCCATCAGTGACCCAAGGGGACAGGCTCAAGAGACCCAGTACTTC
-,TRBJ2-1,13,many,TRBV7-2,CASSLSQNNEQFF,TGTGCCAGCAGCTTATCACAGAACAATGAGCAGTTCTTC
-,TRBJ2-2,15,-,TRBV9,CASSRQASGTRDLFF,TGTGCCAGCAGCCGGCAGGCTTCGGGCACCCGGGACCTGTTTTTT
TRBD1,TRBJ2-5,15,-,TRBV12-5,CASGANRGTEETQYF,TGTGCTAGTGGCGCTAACCGAGGGACAGAAGAGACCCAGTACTTC
TRBD2,TRBJ2-3,16,-,TRBV12-3/TRBV12-4,CATGLRGVGGTDTQYF,TGTGCCACCGGCCTCCGGGGGGTGGGCGGCACAGATACGCAGTATTTT
-,TRBJ1-2,13,-,TRBV19,CASGELGGYGYTF,TGTGCCAGTGGGGAACTAGGGGGCTATGGCTACACCTTC
-,TRBJ1-6,13,once,TRBV7-8,CASSPRLGSPHHF,TGTGCCAGCAGCCCCAGACTGGGCTCACCCCACCACTTT
-,TRBJ1-1,12,-,TRBV9,CASSGTRTGAFF,TGTGCCAGCAGCGGTACGAGGACTGGAGCTTTCTTT
-,TRBJ1-6,17,-,TRBV11-3,CASSRSLGRGENSPLHF,TGTGCCAGCAGCCGCTCCCTTGGCAGGGGTGAGAATTCACCCCTCCACTTT
-,TRBJ2-6,15,-,TRBV7-3,CASSRLTPGTNVLTF,TGTGCCAGCAGCCGACTGACTCCAGGGACCAACGTCCTGACTTTC
-,TRBJ1-1,14,-,TRBV7-6,CASSFRVNTEAFFF,-
-,TRBJ2-7,13,-,TRBV9,CASSPLGGETYYF,TGTGCCAGCAGCCCCTTGGGCGGGGAAACCTACTACTTC
-,TRBJ2-3,17,once,TRBV9,CASSAVHLTITPNTQYF,TGTGCCAGCAGCGCAGTACATCTGACAATCACCCCCAATACGCAGTATTTT
TRBD1,TRBJ2-4,19,few,TRBV19,CASSKPGQGIIEAKNIQYF,TGTGCCAGTAGTAAACCGGGACAGGGGATAATTGAGGCCAAAAACATTCAGTACTTC
-,TRBJ2-7,15,-,TRBV7-9,CASSLQPGVREEQYF,TGTGCCAGCAGCCTCCAACCAGGGGTTCGGGAAGAGCAGTACTTC
-,TRBJ2-1,15,-,TRBV6-2/TRBV6-3,CASSYGGGRHNEQFF,TGTGCCAGCAGTTACGGGGGGGGCCGGCACAATGAGCAGTTCTTC
-,TRBJ1-5,12,once,TRBV20-1,CSARGPVNTQHF,TGCAGTGCTAGGGGGCCGGTTAACACTCAGCATTTT
-,TRBJ1-1,14,-,TRBV20-1,CSARWTESNTEAFF,TGCAGTGCTAGGTGGACAGAGTCAAACACTGAAGCTTTCTTT
-,TRBJ2-5,13,many,TRBV9,CASGEVNRETQYF,TGTGCCAGCGGGGAGGTGAACAGGGAGACCCAGTACTTC
TRBD2,TRBJ2-2,15,once,TRBV7-2,CASSKGVSGGEQYFF,TGTGCCAGCTCTAAGGGGGTTTCGGGAGGGGAGCAGTACTTTTTT
-,TRBJ1-5,23,-,TRBV10-3,CAIMEGASSYEQYFGPGNQPQHF,-
-,TRBJ2-2,13,-,TRBV19,CASSMGNTGELFF,TGTGCCAGTAGTATGGGGAACACCGGGGAGCTGTTTTTT
-,TRBJ2-7,15,-,TRBV7-8,CASSSNPELNFAQYF,TGTGCCAGCAGCTCGAACCCGGAACTGAACTTCGCTCAGTACTTC
-,TRBJ2-1,14,-,TRBV19,CGSRRGRSYNEQFF,TGTGGCAGTAGAAGGGGGAGGTCCTACAATGAGCAGTTCTTC
TRBD1,TRBJ1-6,13,-,TRBV20-1,CSARIPGQGPLHF,TGCAGTGCTAGAATCCCGGGACAGGGACCCCTCCACTTT
-,TRBJ2-2,16,-,TRBV5-1,CASSHALRGDGGELFF,TGTGCCAGCAGTCACGCGCTACGAGGGGACGGCGGGGAGCTGTTTTTT
-,TRBJ2-2,15,-,TRBV12-3/TRBV12-4,CASSLDLSGTGELFF,TGTGCCAGCAGTTTAGATCTATCGGGGACCGGGGAGCTGTTTTTT
-,TRBJ2-7,14,many,TRBV7-2,CASSQGLDIYEQYF,TGTGCCAGCAGCCAGGGACTCGATATCTACGAGCAGTACTTC
TRBD2,TRBJ2-3,15,few,TRBV5-5,CASSLTSGGTDTQYF,TGTGCCAGCAGCTTGACGAGCGGGGGCACAGATACGCAGTATTTT
-,TRBJ1-6,13,many,TRBV6-5,CATWNRANSPLHF,TGTGCCACCTGGAACAGAGCGAATTCACCCCTCCACTTT